The 10 T cell receptor beta chains below were found in one sample sequenced in a study of cytomegalovirus exposure and HLA in healthy donors. Both 60 Vbeta primers and 13 Jbeta primers went into the PCR. Only in-frame clones appear in the TCRdb table, and some are missing; sequencing was by immunoSEQ multiplex PCR. This table has just under 150,000 clones, roughly 80% appearing once. The sample taken for sequencing was PBMCs. All receptors derive from a woman aged 25 to 39 in good health and CMV-seronegative.

The chain combines TRBV4-1 with TRBJ2-1; D is uncertain. CDR1 and CDR2 from the germline V gene are MGHRA and YSYEKL. V shed 4 bases and J shed 0 bases, with 13 bases lying between them. The CDR3 totals 16 residues. CDR3 nucleotide sequence: TGCGCCAGCAGCCTCCCCGCGGCCAGCTCCTACAATGAGCAGTTCTTC. It translates to CASSLPAASSYNEQFF.

The genes are TRBV11-2 and TRBJ1-1; no reliable D call. Germline V gives CDR1 SGHAT, CDR2 FQNNGV. Trimming cost V 6 bases and J 7 bases, with 21 bases left between them. The CDR3 is 15 residues long. CDR3 protein: CASSSHLGRYGEAFF. Here the CDR3 DNA reads TGTGCCAGCAGTTCCCACCTGGGGAGGTACGGTGAAGCTTTCTTT. The full variable domain, its missing parts supplied by reference TRBV11-2 and TRBJ1-1, is EAGVAQSPRYKIIEKRQSVAFWCNPISGHATLYWYQQILGQGPKLLIQFQNNGVVDDSQLPKDRFSAERLKGVDSTLKIQPAKLEDSAVYLCASSSHLGRYGEAFFGQGTRLTVV.

The J gene is TRBJ2-3, the V gene TRBV7-2; D remains ambiguous. This CDR3 is built from 11 residues. Per germline, CDR1 SGHTA and CDR2 FQGNSA. V was trimmed by 4 bases and J by 5 bases, leaving 4 bases between them. CDR3: CASSSVDTQYF. The DNA of the CDR3 is TGTGCCAGCAGCTCGGTAGATACGCAGTATTTT.

The chain combines TRBV5-4 with TRBJ1-2; D is possibly TRBD1 (6 bases). The CDR3 runs to 15 residues. Germline V gene lookup returns CDR1 SGHNT and CDR2 YYREEE (reference sequence). The V end was cut by 2 bases, the J end by 8 bases, with 19 bases between. The CDR3 DNA reads as TGTGCCAGCAGCTTTGGGCCGTTCACAGGGCTCGGCTACACCTTC. It yields the protein CASSFGPFTGLGYTF.

This rearrangement joins TRBV7-2 to TRBJ2-3; the match to TRBD1 covers 8 bases. Germline values: CDR1 SGHTA, CDR2 FQGNSA. The CDR3 covers 16 residues. The ends lost 5 bases at V and 4 bases at J; junction bases unmatched: 11. The CDR3 sequence: CASSLNGQGTADTQYF. CDR3 nucleotides: TGTGCCAGCAGCCTTAACGGACAGGGCACCGCAGATACGCAGTATTTT.

The CDR3, as DNA: TGTGCCAGCAGCGTAGTGGGGGGGACAGGACTCAGGGAGACCCAGTACTTC. It encodes CASSVVGGTGLRETQYF. The V gene is TRBV9, the J gene TRBJ2-5; tentative D call: TRBD1 (8 bases). This CDR3 spans 17 amino acids. The ends were cut back, 0 bases at V and 5 bases at J, with 20 bases in the middle. CDR1 is SGDLS and CDR2 is YYNGEE in the germline V gene.

Concerning this clone itself: Mismatch with germline at one junction end may stem from a read error. The J gene is TRBJ2-5, the V gene TRBV7-9; 7 nucleotides agree with TRBD2. The germline V gene has CDR1 SEHNR and CDR2 FQNEAQ (reference sequence). CDR3 size: 15 residues. CDR3: CSSSSPGLLQETQYF. Here the CDR3 DNA reads TGTTCCAGCAGCTCGCCGGGACTACTACAAGAGACCCAGTACTTC.

This chain connects TRBV6-1 to TRBJ2-5, with 7 bases matching TRBD2. With V trimmed by 7 bases and J by 4 bases, 12 bases remained unmatched. The CDR3 has 15 amino acids. CDR1 is MNHNS and CDR2 is SASEGT in the germline V gene. The CDR3: CASTTGGGTVETQYF. The CDR3 DNA reads as TGTGCCAGCACCACAGGCGGGGGAACGGTAGAGACCCAGTACTTC.

This chain joins TRBV5-1 and TRBJ2-2; no reliable D call. V was cut by 5 bases and J by 0 bases, with 11 bases left in between. Germline-derived CDR1 and CDR2 are SGHRS and YFSETQ. The CDR3 runs 15 residues. CDR3 amino acids: CASSLQVANTGELFF. The CDR3 region has the DNA TGCGCCAGCAGTCTGCAGGTAGCGAACACCGGGGAGCTGTTTTTT.

The V gene is TRBV2, the J gene TRBJ2-4, with D maybe TRBD1 (6 bases). This CDR3 spans 14 amino acids. Germline V gives CDR1 SNHLY, CDR2 FYNNEI. The V end was cut by 6 bases, the J end by 8 bases, with 17 bases between. CDR3 DNA sequence: TGTGCCAGCAGAAAGACAGGCTATTTGGACATTCAGTACTTC. Its protein is CASRKTGYLDIQYF.